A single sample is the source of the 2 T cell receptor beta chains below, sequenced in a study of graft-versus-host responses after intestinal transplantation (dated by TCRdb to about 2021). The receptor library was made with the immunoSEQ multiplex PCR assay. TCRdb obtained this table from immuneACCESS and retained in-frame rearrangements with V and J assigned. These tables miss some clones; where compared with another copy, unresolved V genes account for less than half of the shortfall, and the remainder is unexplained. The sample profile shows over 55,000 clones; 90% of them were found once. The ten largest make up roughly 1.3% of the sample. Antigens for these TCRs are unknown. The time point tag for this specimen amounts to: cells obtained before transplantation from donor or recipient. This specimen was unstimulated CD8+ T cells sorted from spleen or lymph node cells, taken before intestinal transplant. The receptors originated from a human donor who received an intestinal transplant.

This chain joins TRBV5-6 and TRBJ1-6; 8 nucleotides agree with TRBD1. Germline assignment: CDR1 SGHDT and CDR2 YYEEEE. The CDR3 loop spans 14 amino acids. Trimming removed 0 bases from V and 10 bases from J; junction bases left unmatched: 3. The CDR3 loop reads CASSLAGGASPLHF. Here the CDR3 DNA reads TGTGCCAGCAGCTTGGCAGGGGGCGCATCACCCCTCCACTTT.

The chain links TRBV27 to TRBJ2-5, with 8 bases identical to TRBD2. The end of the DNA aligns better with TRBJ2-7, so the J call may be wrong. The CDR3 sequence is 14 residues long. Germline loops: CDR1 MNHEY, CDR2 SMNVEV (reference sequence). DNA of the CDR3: TGTGCCAGCAGTTTAGTGGGACTAGTTTACGAGCAGTACTTC. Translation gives CASSLVGLVYEQYF.